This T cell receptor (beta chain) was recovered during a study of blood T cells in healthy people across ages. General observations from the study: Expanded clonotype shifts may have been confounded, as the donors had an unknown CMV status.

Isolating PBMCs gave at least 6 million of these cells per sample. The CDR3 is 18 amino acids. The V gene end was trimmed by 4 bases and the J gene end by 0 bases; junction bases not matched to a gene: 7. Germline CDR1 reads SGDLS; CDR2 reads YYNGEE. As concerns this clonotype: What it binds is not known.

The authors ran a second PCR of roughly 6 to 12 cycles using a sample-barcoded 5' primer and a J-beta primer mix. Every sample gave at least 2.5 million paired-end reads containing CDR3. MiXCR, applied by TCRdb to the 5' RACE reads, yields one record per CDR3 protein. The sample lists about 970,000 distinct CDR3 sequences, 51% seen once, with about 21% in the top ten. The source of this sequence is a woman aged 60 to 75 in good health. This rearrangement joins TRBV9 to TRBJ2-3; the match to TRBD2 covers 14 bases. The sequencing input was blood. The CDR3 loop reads CASSYGTSGRESTDTQYF. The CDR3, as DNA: TGTGCCAGCAGCTACGGGACTAGCGGGAGAGAGAGCACAGATACGCAGTATTTT.